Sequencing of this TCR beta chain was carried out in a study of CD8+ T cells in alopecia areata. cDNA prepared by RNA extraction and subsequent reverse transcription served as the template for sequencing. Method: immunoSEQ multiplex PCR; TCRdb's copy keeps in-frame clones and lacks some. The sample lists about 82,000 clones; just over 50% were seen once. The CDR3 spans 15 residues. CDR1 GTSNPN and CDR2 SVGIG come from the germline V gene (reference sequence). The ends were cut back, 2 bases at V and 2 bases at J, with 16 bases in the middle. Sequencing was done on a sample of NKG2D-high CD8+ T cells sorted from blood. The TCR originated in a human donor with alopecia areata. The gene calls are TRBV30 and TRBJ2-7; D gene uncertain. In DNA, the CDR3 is TGTGCCTGGAGTCCCCTGGGCGATCGACCCTACGAGCAGTACTTC. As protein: CAWSPLGDRPYEQYF.